This T cell receptor beta chain was captured in a study of cytomegalovirus exposure and HLA in healthy donors. General study points: TCR clusters originating in the first cohort tended to co-occur in the roughly 120 validation repertoires, according to a later analysis. Researchers counted 164 TCR beta chains as cytomegalovirus-associated. Reportedly, cytomegalovirus status was diagnosed with high sensitivity and specificity.

Among the 120 subjects of the validation cohort, separate from the 666-subject first cohort, were the donors. For this clone: Its matching antigen is unknown.

The data were produced by immunoSEQ multiplex PCR, yet TCRdb's version contains in-frame clones alone and is incomplete. The table lists roughly 100,000 clones, around 83% of them singletons. V was pared by 4 bases and J by 0 bases, with 9 bases of the junction left unmatched. CDR3 length equals 19 residues. Germline V gene lookup returns CDR1 SGHRS and CDR2 YFSETQ. The sequencing sample was made of PBMCs. The chain links TRBV5-1 to TRBJ2-1, with 14 bases matching TRBD2. The source is a woman between 18 and 29 years old in good health and CMV-seropositive. CDR3 protein: CASSPQGLAGASSYNEQFF. CDR3 in DNA: TGCGCCAGCAGCCCCCAGGGACTAGCGGGGGCCAGCTCCTACAATGAGCAGTTCTTC.